The 10 T cell receptor beta chains presented below share a single source sample, sequenced in a study of T cells after yellow fever vaccination. From the 5' RACE reads, TCRdb called clonotypes with MiXCR, one entry per CDR3 protein. The profile shows over 45,000 distinct CDR3 sequences, approximately 6.5% of them singletons. Sample: CD8+ T cells sorted from PBMCs, taken on the day of the first yellow fever vaccination. These receptors came from a man aged 18 to 30 who received the YFV17D yellow fever vaccine.

The chain uses TRBV23-1 and TRBJ2-4; 7 bases fit TRBD1. TRBV23-1 is placed among ORFs of uncertain function. V lost 5 bases and J lost 2; bases outside the gene matches: 15. There are 18 residues in the CDR3. The CDR3 region has the DNA TGCGCCAGCAGTGCAGCGCCGAAATACAGGGGACCCAAAAACATTCAGTACTTC. It encodes CASSAAPKYRGPKNIQYF.

The rearrangement links TRBV14 to TRBJ1-1; possibly TRBD1 for D (5 bases). Germline V lookup: CDR1 SGHDN, CDR2 FVKESK. This CDR3 spans 14 amino acids. V was shortened by 2 bases and J by 2 bases, with 9 bases between the two germline ends. CDR3 bases: TGTGCCAGCAGCCAAAGACAGCCCAACACTGAAGCTTTCTTT. This sequence encodes CASSQRQPNTEAFF.

In its sample, this clonotype was seen a few times. V gene TRBV4-3 combines with J gene TRBJ2-5; 7 bases line up with TRBD1. There are 15 residues in the CDR3. V was pared by 1 base and J by 7 bases, with 9 bases of the junction left unmatched. Germline loops: CDR1 LGHNA, CDR2 YSLEER. The CDR3 DNA reads as TGCGCCAGCAGCCAAGTTGGACAGGCCGACGCGACCCAGTACTTC. Translating gives CASSQVGQADATQYF.

This clonotype was picked up many times. The chain recombines TRBV9 with TRBJ2-3, with 7 bases that match TRBD1. With 5 bases clipped from V and 2 bases from J, the junction kept 5 bases outside the gene matches. This CDR3 contains 14 residues. Germline lookup yields CDR1 SGDLS and CDR2 YYNGEE. The CDR3 DNA reads as TGTGCCAGCAGTTTGGACAGGAACACAGATACGCAGTATTTT. Translation: CASSLDRNTDTQYF.

This clonotype was observed many times. V is TRBV12-3 or TRBV12-4 and J is TRBJ2-6, with a weak D call TRBD2 (6 bases). V lost 8 bases, J lost 1 base, and 18 bases lay in between. CDR3 length: 17 amino acids. CDR3 sequence: CASGGGVRRSGANVLTF. CDR3 DNA: TGTGCCAGCGGCGGCGGGGTTCGGAGGTCTGGGGCCAACGTCCTGACTTTC.

There are many counts of this clonotype. This sequence joins TRBV12-3 or TRBV12-4 and TRBJ2-5; D unresolved. The CDR3 extends over 12 amino acids. Trimming took off 1 base at V and 4 bases at J, with 4 bases between the two ends. CDR3 bases: TGTGCCAGCAGTTTAGAGGGAGAGACCCAGTACTTC. It codes for CASSLEGETQYF.

As to this clonotype: Possible read error: a much larger clone is one base away. The V and J genes are TRBV5-5 and TRBJ2-1; D ambiguous. CDR3 length: 11 amino acids. V lost 4 bases to trimming and J lost 10 bases, with 9 bases between them. Germline-derived CDR1 and CDR2 are SGHKS and YYEKEE (reference sequence). Written as DNA, the CDR3 is TGTGCCAGCAGCCAATGTGCGGAGCAGTTCTTC. Translation: CASSQCAEQFF.

At least ten counts were recorded for this clonotype. The chain joins TRBV4-2 to TRBJ2-1, with TRBD2 identical over 10 bases. Germline CDR1 reads LGHNA; CDR2 reads YNFKEQ. With V trimmed by 0 bases and J by 4 bases, 3 bases remained unmatched. CDR3 size: 16 residues. DNA for the CDR3: TGTGCCAGCAGCCAAGATCCAGCGGGGGGGTACAATGAGCAGTTCTTC. Its translation: CASSQDPAGGYNEQFF.

The table lists this clonotype with a few counts. The V call is TRBV27, the J call TRBJ1-5; 9 bases line up with TRBD1. The CDR3 runs to 17 residues. Germline assignment: CDR1 MNHEY and CDR2 SMNVEV (reference sequence). V gave up 5 bases and J gave up 0 bases; unmatched junction bases: 8. The CDR3 coding sequence is TGTGCCAGCAGTCTTTACTGGGACAGGGATAGCAATCAGCCCCAGCATTTT. It is translated as CASSLYWDRDSNQPQHF.

This clonotype came up many times. The chain uses TRBV7-2 and TRBJ2-5, with 8 bases matching TRBD2. After removal of 7 bases from V and 4 bases from J, the junction contained 11 bases not matched to a gene. The CDR3 sequence is 15 residues long. The germline V gene encodes CDR1 SGHTA and CDR2 FQGNSA. In DNA form, the CDR3 reads TGTGCCAGCACCCCCGTCGGGACTAGTGCAGAGACCCAGTACTTC. This codes for CASTPVGTSAETQYF.